One sample yielded the 19 T cell receptor beta chains listed below, sequenced in a study of spatial heterogeneity in lung cancer. General study findings and limits: Tumor mutation counts were tracked by expanded intratumoral alpha and beta TCR counts.

TCRdb itself ran the 5' RACE reads through MiXCR, one entry per CDR3 protein. Among over 25,000 distinct CDR3 sequences, around 7% were seen once, and the ten largest hold approximately 24%. As to time point: sample taken at primary tumor resection. For these TCRs, the target antigens are not known. This material consisted of lung tumor tissue, taken at surgery. The receptor set was obtained from a male donor with early-stage non-small cell lung cancer.

This chain connects TRBV7-2 to TRBJ2-2; possibly TRBD2 for D (5 bases). V dropped 4 bases and J dropped 5 bases, with 14 bases sitting between them. There are 15 residues in the CDR3. The germline V gene encodes CDR1 SGHTA and CDR2 FQGNSA. The CDR3 here is CASSSSAAGTGELFF. In DNA form, the CDR3 reads TGTGCCAGCAGCTCGTCAGCCGCGGGTACCGGGGAGCTGTTTTTT.

This clonotype was found many times. The gene calls are TRBV11-2 and TRBJ1-2, with TRBD1 matching 10 bases. Trimming removed 1 base from V and 2 bases from J; junction bases left unmatched: 4. This CDR3 contains 16 residues. Per the germline V gene, CDR1 is SGHAT and CDR2 is FQNNGV. CDR3 protein: CASSLVPGQGNYGYTF. CDR3 in DNA: TGTGCCAGCAGCTTAGTCCCGGGACAGGGGAACTATGGCTACACCTTC.

This clonotype turned up a few times. The chain uses TRBV18 and TRBJ1-2, with 7 positions matching TRBD1. The trim removed 8 bases at V and 8 bases at J, leaving 11 bases unmatched. Germline V gene data show CDR1 as KGHSH and CDR2 as LQKENI. This CDR3 has 13 amino acids. The CDR3 loop is CASTPDQGDGYTF. The CDR3, as DNA: TGTGCCAGCACGCCCGACCAGGGGGACGGCTACACCTTC.

This clonotype was seen ten or more times. The chain carries TRBV5-1 and TRBJ2-2; 8 positions agree with TRBD1. Per germline, CDR1 SGHRS and CDR2 YFSETQ. The CDR3 is 17 amino acids. The ends lost 4 bases at V and 7 bases at J; junction bases unmatched: 15. Here the CDR3 reads CASSMRDRKGRHGELFF. CDR3 coding DNA: TGCGCCAGCAGCATGCGGGACAGGAAGGGCCGACACGGGGAGCTGTTTTTT.

This clonotype was counted between two and nine times. V gene TRBV12-3 or TRBV12-4 combines with J gene TRBJ2-3; D might be TRBD2 (7 bases). V lost 6 bases, J lost 1 base, and 14 bases lay in between. This CDR3 is 15 amino acids long. The CDR3 loop reads CASSLGGGGTDTQYF. Written as DNA, the CDR3 is TGTGCCAGCAGCCTGGGGGGGGGCGGCACAGATACGCAGTATTTT.

This clonotype was seen more than once but under ten times. The chain recombines TRBV27 with TRBJ2-1; possible D gene TRBD1, 6 bases. Deletions cut 7 bases from V and 7 bases from J, with 17 bases between. Germline CDR1 reads MNHEY; CDR2 reads SMNVEV (reference sequence). The CDR3 is made up of 14 amino acids. The CDR3 here is CASTPLTGTNEQFF. The CDR3 DNA is TGTGCCAGCACCCCCTTGACAGGTACAAATGAGCAGTTCTTC.

To note about this clonotype: Being one base from a much bigger clone, this may be a read error. This chain connects TRBV7-2 to TRBJ2-4; a weak D match, TRBD1 (5 bases). CDR1 is SGHTA and CDR2 is FQGNSA in the germline V gene. The V end lost 5 bases, the J end lost 8 bases, and 19 bases lay between the germline ends. The CDR3 extends over 15 amino acids. CDR3 amino acids: CASSLDSAVRDIQYF. Here the CDR3 DNA reads TGTGCCAGCAGCCTCGACAGCGCCGTAAGGGACATTCAGTACTTC.

This clonotype has more than one count but fewer than ten. The chain links TRBV5-1 to TRBJ2-3, with D tentatively TRBD1 or TRBD2 (6 bases each). The CDR3 covers 17 residues. The V and J ends lost 3 bases and 4 bases respectively, with 21 bases between them. The germline V gene has CDR1 SGHRS and CDR2 YFSETQ. The CDR3: CASSWASGEELPDTQYF. The CDR3 DNA is TGCGCCAGCAGCTGGGCTTCAGGGGAGGAGCTCCCAGATACGCAGTATTTT.

In this sample, this clonotype turned up many times. The chain combines TRBV5-5 with TRBJ2-5, with D perhaps being TRBD1 or TRBD2 (6 bases each). This CDR3 is built from 15 residues. The V and J ends lost 4 bases and 5 bases respectively, with 18 bases between them. Germline CDR1 is SGHKS and CDR2 is YYEKEE (reference sequence). CDR3 residues: CASSPGRGQGETQYF. The CDR3 DNA reads TGTGCCAGCAGCCCAGGCCGGGGGCAGGGTGAGACCCAGTACTTC. Complete variable domain (other parts from reference TRBV5-5 and TRBJ2-5): DAGVTQSPTHLIKTRGQQVTLRCSPISGHKSVSWYQQVLGQGPQFIFQYYEKEERGRGNFPDRFSARQFPNYSSELNVNALLLGDSALYLCASSPGRGQGETQYFGPGTRLLVL.

This clonotype was recorded a few times. The rearrangement uses TRBV27 and TRBJ2-3; D unclear. This CDR3 contains 13 residues. Germline lookup yields CDR1 MNHEY and CDR2 SMNVEV (reference sequence). Deletions cut 5 bases from V and 1 base from J, with 7 bases between. The CDR3 DNA reads TGTGCCAGCAGTGACGGACGCACAGATACGCAGTATTTT. This gives the protein CASSDGRTDTQYF.

This clonotype was detected ten times or more. The genes are TRBV6-1 and TRBJ2-7, with D uncertain. V was cut by 4 bases and J by 3 bases, with 16 bases left in between. CDR1 and CDR2 (germline): MNHNS, SASEGT. The CDR3 runs 15 residues. The CDR3 DNA reads as TGTGCCAGCAGTGGTACACTTGGTTCCATCTACGAGCAGTACTTC. Encoded protein: CASSGTLGSIYEQYF.

There are many counts of this clonotype. The chain employs TRBV2 and TRBJ1-6; TRBD1 is a possible D gene (5 bases). This CDR3 region has 13 residues. V lost 11 bases to trimming and J lost 6 bases, with 14 bases between them. CDR1 and CDR2 from the germline V gene are SNHLY and FYNNEI. The CDR3 DNA reads TGTGCCGGATGTCTCGGGGGTAATTCACCCCTCCACTTT. It codes for CAGCLGGNSPLHF.

This clonotype appeared many times. The chain carries TRBV7-2 and TRBJ1-2; D not certain. The CDR3 totals 13 residues. Per germline, CDR1 SGHTA and CDR2 FQGNSA. V was trimmed by 3 bases and J by 4 bases, leaving 9 bases between them. The DNA for the CDR3 is TGTGCCAGCAGCTTCGATCGACCCTATGGCTACACCTTC. This translates into CASSFDRPYGYTF.

This clonotype was counted at least ten times. V gene TRBV14 combines with J gene TRBJ2-1; D is unclear. Trimming removed 1 base at V and 2 bases at J, with 9 bases between. The V gene's germline CDR1 is SGHDN and CDR2 FVKESK. There are 15 residues in the CDR3. CDR3 amino acids: CASSQVGGPYNEQFF. CDR3 DNA sequence: TGTGCCAGCAGCCAAGTCGGCGGACCCTACAATGAGCAGTTCTTC.

The gene calls are TRBV4-1 and TRBJ1-1; D unresolved. Germline V gene lookup returns CDR1 MGHRA and CDR2 YSYEKL. This CDR3 is 16 amino acids long. V was cut by 0 bases and J by 8 bases, with 19 bases left in between. The CDR3 here is CASSQDPGLTVREAFF. As DNA, the CDR3 is TGCGCCAGCAGCCAAGATCCGGGATTAACCGTCAGAGAAGCTTTCTTT.

V and J are TRBV6-1 and TRBJ2-1; 8 bases match TRBD2. The ends lost 6 bases at V and 8 bases at J; junction bases unmatched: 15. The CDR3 has 16 residues. Germline V gives CDR1 MNHNS, CDR2 SASEGT. The CDR3 spells CASSGGLAGPWDEQFF. The CDR3 DNA sequence: TGTGCCAGCAGCGGGGGGCTAGCGGGCCCCTGGGATGAGCAGTTCTTC.

There are many counts of this clonotype. The chain couples TRBV14 to TRBJ2-2, with 8 bases aligning to TRBD1. The CDR3 sequence is 15 residues long. The J segment lost 7 bases and the V segment lost 3 bases, leaving 7 bases of the junction unmatched. Looked up from germline, CDR1 is SGHDN and CDR2 is FVKESK. The CDR3 reads CASSQLDRADGELFF. CDR3 bases: TGTGCCAGCAGCCAGCTGGACAGGGCCGACGGGGAGCTGTTTTTT. Full variable domain (missing parts from reference TRBV14 and TRBJ2-2): EAGVTQFPSHSVIEKGQTVTLRCDPISGHDNLYWYRRVMGKEIKFLLHFVKESKQDESGMPNNRFLAERTGGTYSTLKVQPAELEDSGVYFCASSQLDRADGELFFGEGSRLTVL.

This clonotype was seen only a few times. The chain has TRBV2 and TRBJ1-2; TRBD1 matches at 8 bases. Germline V gene lookup returns CDR1 SNHLY and CDR2 FYNNEI. This CDR3 is built from 15 residues. Germline trimming cut 7 bases from V and 4 bases from J; bases unmatched to any gene: 11. CDR3 DNA sequence: TGTGCCAGCACCCCCGGACAGGGCGTTAGCTATGGCTACACCTTC. Its translation is CASTPGQGVSYGYTF.

The chain couples TRBV24-1 to TRBJ2-1; weak D call: TRBD1 (5 bases). Trimming pared 2 bases from V and 0 bases from J, leaving 13 bases between. This CDR3 spans 17 amino acids. Germline V gene lookup returns CDR1 KGHDR and CDR2 SFDVKD. The CDR3 DNA is TGTGCCACCAGTGATTCCAACAGGCCCAGCTCCTACAATGAGCAGTTCTTC. This gives the protein CATSDSNRPSSYNEQFF.